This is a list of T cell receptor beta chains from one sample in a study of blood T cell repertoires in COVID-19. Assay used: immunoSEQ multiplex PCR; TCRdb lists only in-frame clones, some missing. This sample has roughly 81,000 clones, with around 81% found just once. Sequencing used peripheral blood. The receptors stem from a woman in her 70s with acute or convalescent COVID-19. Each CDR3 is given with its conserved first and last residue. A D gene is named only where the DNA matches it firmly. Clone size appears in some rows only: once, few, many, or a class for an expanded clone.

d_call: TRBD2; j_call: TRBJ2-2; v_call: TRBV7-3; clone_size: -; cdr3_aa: CASSPGGVVRELFF; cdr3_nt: TGTGCCAGCTCTCCCGGGGGGGTCGTCAGGGAGCTGTTTTTT
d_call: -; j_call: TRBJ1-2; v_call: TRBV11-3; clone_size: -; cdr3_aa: CASSLGGISSWGYTF; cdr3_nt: TGTGCCAGCAGCTTAGGTGGCATTTCCTCATGGGGCTACACCTTC
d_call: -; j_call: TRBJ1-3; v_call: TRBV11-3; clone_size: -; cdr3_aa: CASSFFTGTGNTIYF; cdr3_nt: TGTGCCAGCAGCTTTTTTACAGGGACTGGAAACACCATATATTTT
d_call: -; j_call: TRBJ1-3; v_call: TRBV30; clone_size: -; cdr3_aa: CAWSKRGRAISGNTIYF; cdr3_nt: TGTGCCTGGAGTAAACGCGGCAGGGCAATCTCTGGAAACACCATATATTTT
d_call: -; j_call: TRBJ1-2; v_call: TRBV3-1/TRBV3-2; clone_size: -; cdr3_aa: CASSQDRGDSGYTF; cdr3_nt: TGTGCCAGCAGCCAAGATCGGGGGGATTCAGGCTACACCTTC
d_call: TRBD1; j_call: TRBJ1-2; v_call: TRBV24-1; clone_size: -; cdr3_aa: CATKSEGQGKVSDGYTF; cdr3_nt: TGTGCCACCAAGTCAGAAGGACAGGGGAAGGTTTCCGATGGCTACACCTTC
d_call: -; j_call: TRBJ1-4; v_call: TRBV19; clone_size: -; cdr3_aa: CASSQEYGIEKLFF; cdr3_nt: TGTGCCAGTAGCCAGGAGTACGGGATTGAAAAACTGTTTTTT
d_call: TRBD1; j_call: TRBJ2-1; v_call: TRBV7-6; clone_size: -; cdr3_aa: CASSLRTGSYNEQFF; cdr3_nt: TGTGCCAGCAGCTTAAGGACAGGGAGCTACAATGAGCAGTTCTTC
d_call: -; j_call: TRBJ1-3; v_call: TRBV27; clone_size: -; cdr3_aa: CASSSTGRSGNTIYF; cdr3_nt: TGTGCCAGCAGTTCAACAGGGCGCTCTGGAAACACCATATATTTT
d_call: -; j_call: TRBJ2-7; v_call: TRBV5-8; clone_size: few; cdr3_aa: CASSRLRDPYEQYF; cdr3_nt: TGTGCCAGCAGCCGGCTCCGGGATCCCTACGAGCAGTACTTC
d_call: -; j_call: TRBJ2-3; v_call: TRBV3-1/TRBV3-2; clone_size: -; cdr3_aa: CASSLDYTDTQYF; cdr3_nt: TGTGCCAGCAGCCTGGACTACACAGATACGCAGTATTTT
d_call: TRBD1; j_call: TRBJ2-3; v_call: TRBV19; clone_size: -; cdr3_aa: CASSTSRQGADTQYF; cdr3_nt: TGTGCCAGTAGTACCTCTAGACAGGGGGCAGATACGCAGTATTTT
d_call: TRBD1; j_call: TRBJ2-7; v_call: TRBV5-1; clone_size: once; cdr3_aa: CASSLGGGGYEQYF; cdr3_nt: TGCGCCAGCAGCTTGGGAGGGGGCGGCTACGAGCAGTACTTC
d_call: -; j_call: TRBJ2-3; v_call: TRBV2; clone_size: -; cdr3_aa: CASSDRLSTDTQYF; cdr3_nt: TGTGCCAGCAGTGACAGGCTTAGCACAGATACGCAGTATTTT
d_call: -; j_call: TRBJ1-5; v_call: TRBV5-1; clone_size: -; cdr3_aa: CASSLAPNQPQHF; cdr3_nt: TGCGCCAGCAGCTTAGCCCCGAATCAGCCCCAGCATTTT
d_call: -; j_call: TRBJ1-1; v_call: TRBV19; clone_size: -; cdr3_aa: CASSQPGHIMNTEAFF; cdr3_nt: TGTGCCAGTAGCCAACCGGGACACATCATGAACACTGAAGCTTTCTTT
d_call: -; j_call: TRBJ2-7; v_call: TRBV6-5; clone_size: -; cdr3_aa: CASSYQKWGHEQYF; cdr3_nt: TGTGCCAGCAGTTACCAGAAGTGGGGCCACGAGCAGTACTTC
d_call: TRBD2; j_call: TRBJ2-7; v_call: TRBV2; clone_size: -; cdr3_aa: CASRGPGLAGDHIF; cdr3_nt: TGTGCCAGCAGGGGACCGGGACTAGCGGGGGACCACATCTTC
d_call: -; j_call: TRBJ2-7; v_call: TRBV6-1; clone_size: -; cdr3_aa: CASSEVGGSYEQYF; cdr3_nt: TGTGCCAGCAGTGAGGTCGGAGGGTCCTACGAGCAGTACTTC
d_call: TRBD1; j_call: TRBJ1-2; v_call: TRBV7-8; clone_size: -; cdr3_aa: CASSAGQADAYTF; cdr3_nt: TGTGCCAGCAGCGCGGGACAGGCCGATGCCTACACCTTC
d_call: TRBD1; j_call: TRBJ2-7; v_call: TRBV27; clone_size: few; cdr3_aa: CASSFQDRGLTYEQYF; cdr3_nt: TGTGCCAGCAGTTTTCAGGACAGGGGACTAACCTACGAGCAGTACTTC
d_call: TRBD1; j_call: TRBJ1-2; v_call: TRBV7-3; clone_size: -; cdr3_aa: CASSSLGQGYNGYTF; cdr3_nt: TGTGCCAGCAGCTCCCTGGGACAGGGTTATAATGGCTACACCTTC
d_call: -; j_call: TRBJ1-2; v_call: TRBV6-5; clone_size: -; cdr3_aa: CAVQRGSRYGYTF; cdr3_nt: TGTGCCGTACAAAGGGGATCGAGATATGGCTACACCTTC
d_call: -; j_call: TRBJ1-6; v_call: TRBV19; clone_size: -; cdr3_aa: CASSQGWEDSPLHF; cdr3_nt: TGTGCCAGTAGCCAGGGGTGGGAAGATTCACCCCTCCACTTT
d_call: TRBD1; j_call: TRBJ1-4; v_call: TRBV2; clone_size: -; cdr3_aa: CAARDSFYGATNEKLFF; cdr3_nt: TGTGCCGCAAGGGACAGTTTCTATGGAGCAACTAATGAAAAACTGTTTTTT
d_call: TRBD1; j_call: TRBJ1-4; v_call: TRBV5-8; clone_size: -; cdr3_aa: CASSISGTGDEKLFF; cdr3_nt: TGTGCCAGCAGCATATCCGGGACAGGGGATGAAAAACTGTTTTTT
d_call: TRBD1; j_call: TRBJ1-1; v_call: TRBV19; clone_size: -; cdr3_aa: CASKTGTGDPMNTEAFF; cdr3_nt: TGTGCCAGTAAGACGGGGACAGGGGACCCCATGAACACTGAAGCTTTCTTT
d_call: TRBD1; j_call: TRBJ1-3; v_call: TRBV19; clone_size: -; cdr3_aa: CASNKDRWISGNTIYF; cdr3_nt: TGTGCCAGTAATAAGGACAGGTGGATCTCTGGAAACACCATATATTTT
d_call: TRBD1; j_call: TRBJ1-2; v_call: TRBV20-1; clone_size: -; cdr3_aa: CSASGGAGGPGYTF; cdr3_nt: TGCAGTGCTAGTGGTGGGGCAGGGGGACCCGGCTACACCTTC
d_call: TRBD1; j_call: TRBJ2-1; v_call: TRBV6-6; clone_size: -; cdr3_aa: CASSPRTGGLFYNEQFF; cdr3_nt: TGTGCCAGCAGTCCTCGGACAGGGGGTCTTTTCTACAATGAGCAGTTCTTC
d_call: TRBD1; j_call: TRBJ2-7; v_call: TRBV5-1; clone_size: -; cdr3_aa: CASSSNRGVDYEQYF; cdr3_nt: TGCGCCAGCAGCTCGAACAGGGGGGTGGACTACGAGCAGTACTTC
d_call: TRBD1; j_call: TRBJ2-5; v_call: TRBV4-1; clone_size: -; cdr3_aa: CASSRSGGQGALYQETQYF; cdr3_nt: TGCGCCAGCAGTCGGTCGGGGGGACAGGGGGCCTTGTACCAAGAGACCCAGTACTTC
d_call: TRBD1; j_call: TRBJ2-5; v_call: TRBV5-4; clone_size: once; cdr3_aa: CASSKTGAEETQYF; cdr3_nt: TGTGCCAGCAGCAAGACAGGGGCAGAGGAGACCCAGTACTTC
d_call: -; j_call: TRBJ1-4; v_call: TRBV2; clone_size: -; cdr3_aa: CASVGTATNEKLFF; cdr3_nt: TGTGCCAGCGTGGGTACAGCAACTAATGAAAAACTGTTTTTT
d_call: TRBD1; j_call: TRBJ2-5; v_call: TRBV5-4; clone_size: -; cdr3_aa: CASSSGQGRQETQYF; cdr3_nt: TGTGCCAGCAGCAGCGGACAGGGGCGACAAGAGACCCAGTACTTC
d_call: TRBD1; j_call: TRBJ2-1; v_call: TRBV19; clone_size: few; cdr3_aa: CASSDRGNEQFF; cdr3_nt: TGTGCCAGTAGCGACAGGGGCAATGAGCAGTTCTTC
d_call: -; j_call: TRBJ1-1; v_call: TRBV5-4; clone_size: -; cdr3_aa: CASKGVSDTEAFF; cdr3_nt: TGTGCCAGCAAAGGGGTTTCGGACACTGAAGCTTTCTTT
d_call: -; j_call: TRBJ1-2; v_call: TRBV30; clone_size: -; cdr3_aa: CAWGGGLLWDGYTF; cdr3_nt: TGTGCCTGGGGAGGAGGGTTACTGTGGGATGGCTACACCTTC
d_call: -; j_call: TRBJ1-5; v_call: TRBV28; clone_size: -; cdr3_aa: CASSPGQMYQPQHF; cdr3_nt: TGTGCCAGCAGTCCAGGACAGATGTATCAGCCCCAGCATTTT
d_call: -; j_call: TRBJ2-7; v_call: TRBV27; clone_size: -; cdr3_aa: CASTGGQGAYEQYF; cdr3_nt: TGTGCCAGCACAGGGGGGCAGGGGGCCTACGAGCAGTACTTC
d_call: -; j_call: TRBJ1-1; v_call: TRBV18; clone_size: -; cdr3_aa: CASSVRNTEAFF; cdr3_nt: TGTGCCAGCTCAGTGAGAAACACTGAAGCTTTCTTT
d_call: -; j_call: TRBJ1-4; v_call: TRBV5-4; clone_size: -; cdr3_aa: CASSQSHGLGEKLFF; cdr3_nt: TGTGCCAGCAGCCAATCCCACGGGTTAGGCGAAAAACTGTTTTTT
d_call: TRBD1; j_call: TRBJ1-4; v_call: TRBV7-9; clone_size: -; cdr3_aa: CASSFRGFDNEKLFF; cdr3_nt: TGTGCCAGCAGCTTCAGGGGGTTCGATAATGAAAAACTGTTTTTT
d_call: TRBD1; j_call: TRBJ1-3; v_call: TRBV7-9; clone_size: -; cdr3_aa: CASSRGQGNTIYF; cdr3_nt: TGTGCCAGCAGCCGGGGACAGGGAAACACCATATATTTT
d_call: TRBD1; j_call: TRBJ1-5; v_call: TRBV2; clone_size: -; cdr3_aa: CASRTDRVNQPQHF; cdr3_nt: TGTGCCAGCAGGACAGACAGGGTTAATCAGCCCCAGCATTTT
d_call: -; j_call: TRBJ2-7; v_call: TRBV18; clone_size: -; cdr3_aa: CASSPIIGGGEQYF; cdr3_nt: TGTGCCAGCTCACCAATTATTGGGGGCGGCGAGCAGTACTTC
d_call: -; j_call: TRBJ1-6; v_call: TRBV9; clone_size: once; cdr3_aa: CASSVELLPTYNSPLHF; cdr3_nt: TGTGCCAGCAGCGTAGAACTTCTACCAACCTATAATTCACCCCTCCACTTT